This TCR beta chain was identified during a study of CD8 T cells in ankylosing spondylitis. Libraries of TCR beta came from quantitative 5'-RACE with molecular barcodes. TCRdb called the 5' RACE reads again in MiXCR, with one record for every CDR3 protein. The sample yields 350,000 or so distinct CDR3 sequences, 9.5% to 13% seen once. Study observations and caveats: Researchers reportedly found disease-linked clones significantly enriched in matched ankylosing spondylitis synovial fluid. Apparently characteristic of ankylosing spondylitis blood was a TCR beta motif (fewer than 10 highly homologous variants).

This CDR3 has 13 amino acids. The V end lost 8 bases, the J end lost 4 bases, and 9 bases lay between the germline ends. CDR1 and CDR2 from the germline V gene are MNHEY and SMNVEV (reference sequence). About this clonotype: Its antigen is not known.

The clonotype comes from a female donor with ankylosing spondylitis or in good health (not recorded which). Sequencing was done on a sample of blood, either unsorted or a sorted T cell fraction (not recorded which). The V and J genes are TRBV27 and TRBJ2-6, with D unresolved. The CDR3: CASAVGGANVLTF. Written as DNA, the CDR3 is TGTGCCAGCGCCGTAGGGGGGGCCAACGTCCTGACTTTC.